Detailed here is one TCR beta chain. Its antigen is undetermined. Time point specified: week 35, safety follow-up. What each vaccine dose contained was 300 ug of mutant IDH1 20-mer peptide, accompanied by topical imiquimod. The sample belongs to a study of a mutant IDH1 vaccine in newly diagnosed glioma. In the study overall: The treated group averaged 40.4 years old and was about 60% male, approximately 38% female. Pretreatment consisted of radiotherapy, temozolomide, or both, with most receiving both. Scheduled at week 35, visit V12 preceded visit V13, held at week 47.

Overall study results and limits: Immune responses arising from the vaccine appeared in approximately 93% of patients.

The repertoire was sequenced with immunoSEQ multiplex PCR; TCRdb's copy has only in-frame clones and lacks some. The profile shows around 57,000 clones, about 85% of them singletons. There are 14 residues in the CDR3. The germline V gene has CDR1 SEHNR and CDR2 FQNEAQ (reference sequence). With 4 bases removed from V and 3 bases from J, the gap between germline ends came to 10 bases. This specimen consisted of PBMCs, obtained from a glioma patient whose treatment included an IDH1 peptide vaccine. The rearrangement links TRBV7-9 to TRBJ1-5, with D possibly being TRBD1 (6 bases). The sequence was obtained from a man aged 25-45 years with glioma. CDR3 protein: CASSYGGPNQPQHF. The CDR3, as DNA: TGTGCCAGCAGCTATGGGGGGCCCAATCAGCCCCAGCATTTT. The complete variable domain, with remaining parts taken from reference TRBV7-9 and TRBJ1-5, reads DTGVSQNPRHKITKRGQNVTFRCDPISEHNRLYWYRQTLGQGPEFLTYFQNEAQLEKSRLLSDRFSAERPKGSFSTLEIQRTEQGDSAMYLCASSYGGPNQPQHFGDGTRLSIL.